This T cell receptor beta chain is from a study of CD8 T cells in ankylosing spondylitis. Broader study findings: One TCR beta motif, made up of eight or nine highly homologous variants, appeared characteristic of ankylosing spondylitis blood.

From germline, CDR1 is DFQATT and CDR2 SNEGSKA (reference sequence). This CDR3 is 15 amino acids long. V gave up 0 bases and J gave up 0 bases, with 12 bases separating them. Scientists made TCR beta libraries using quantitative 5'-RACE with molecular barcodes. MiXCR, applied by TCRdb to the 5' RACE reads, yields one record per CDR3 protein. The sample consists of 200,000 to 250,000 distinct CDR3 sequences, roughly a tenth of them appearing once. This clonotype was observed at least ten times. Its antigen is as yet unknown. The sequence came from a male donor with ankylosing spondylitis or in good health (not recorded which). The rearrangement joins TRBV20-1 to TRBJ2-7; no clear D. The sample taken for sequencing was blood, either unsorted or a sorted T cell fraction (not recorded which). CDR3 region: CSARDRLPGSYEQYF. The CDR3 DNA reads TGCAGTGCTAGAGATCGTCTTCCAGGCTCCTACGAGCAGTACTTC.